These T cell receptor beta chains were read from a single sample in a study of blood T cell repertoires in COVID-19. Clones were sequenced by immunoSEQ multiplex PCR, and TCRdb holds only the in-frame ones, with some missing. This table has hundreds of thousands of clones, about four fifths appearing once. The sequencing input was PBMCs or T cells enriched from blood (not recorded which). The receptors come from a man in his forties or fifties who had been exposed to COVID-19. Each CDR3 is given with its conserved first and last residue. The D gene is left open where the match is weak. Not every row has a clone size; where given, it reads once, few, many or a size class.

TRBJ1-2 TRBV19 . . TGTGCCAGCACTGACACCGACTATGGCTACACCTTC CASTDTDYGYTF
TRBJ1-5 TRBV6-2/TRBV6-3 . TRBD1 TGTGCCAGCAGTACCGGGACAGCTAGCAATCAGCCCCAGCATTTT CASSTGTASNQPQHF
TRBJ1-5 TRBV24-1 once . TGTGCCACCAGTGACCGTAAAAATCAGCCCCAGCATTTT CATSDRKNQPQHF
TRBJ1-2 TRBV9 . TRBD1 TGTGCCAGCAGCGTAGAGGGGGGATGGGACAGCCCTTATGGCTACACCTTC CASSVEGGWDSPYGYTF
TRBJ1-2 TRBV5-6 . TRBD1 TGTGCCAGCAGCCAGGAGGACAGGGCGAACTATGGCTACACCTTC CASSQEDRANYGYTF
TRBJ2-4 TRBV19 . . TGTGCCAGTAGTATGAGGGAAGTGCAAGGCATTCAGTACTTC CASSMREVQGIQYF
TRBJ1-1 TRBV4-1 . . TGCGCCAGCAGCCTAGGGAGGAGGGACACTGAAGCTTTCTTT CASSLGRRDTEAFF
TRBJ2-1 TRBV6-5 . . TGTGCCAGCAAGGCACGGGGGAGCTCCTACAATGAGCAGTTCTTC CASKARGSSYNEQFF
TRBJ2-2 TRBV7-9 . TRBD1 TGTGCCAGCAGCTTGCCGAGGACAGGGGAGACCGGGGAGCTGTTTTTT CASSLPRTGETGELFF
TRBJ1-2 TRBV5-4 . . TGTGCCAGCAGCAAAGGGCGGGCAGGGGCTAACTATGGCTACACCTTC CASSKGRAGANYGYTF
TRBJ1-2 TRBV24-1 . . TGTGCCACCAGTGATCTGACAGACTCCTATGGCTACACCTTC CATSDLTDSYGYTF
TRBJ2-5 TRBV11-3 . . TGTGCCAGCAGCTTTAATAGCGGCCAAGAGACCCAGTACTTC CASSFNSGQETQYF
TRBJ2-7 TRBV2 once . TGTGCCAGCCTGCTCCAACGGTCCTCCTACGAGCAGTACTTC CASLLQRSSYEQYF
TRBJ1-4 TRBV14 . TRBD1 TGTGCCAGCCTCCAACCGGGCAGGGGGGCAACTAATGAAAAACTGTTTTTT CASLQPGRGATNEKLFF
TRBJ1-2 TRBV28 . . TGTGCCAGCAGTTTATGGTCGGGGAACTATGGCTACACCTTC CASSLWSGNYGYTF
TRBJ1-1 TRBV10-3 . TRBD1 TGTGCCAGCAGGGGACAGCTAAACACTGAAGCTTTCTTT CASRGQLNTEAFF
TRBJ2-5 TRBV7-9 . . TGTGCCAGCAGCCCCTCTAGGGTGAACAGGGTGCTGAGGCAAGAGACCCAGTACTTC CASSPSRVNRVLRQETQYF
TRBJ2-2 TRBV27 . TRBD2 TGTGCCAGCAGTTTAGCTAGCGGGAGGATCACCGGGGAGCTGTTTTTT CASSLASGRITGELFF
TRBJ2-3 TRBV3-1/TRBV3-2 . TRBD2 TGTGCCAGCAGCCAAGACGCGGGACTAGCATCAGATACGCAGTATTTT CASSQDAGLASDTQYF
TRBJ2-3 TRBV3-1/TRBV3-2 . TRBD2 TGTGCCAGCAGCCAAACCGCATTACTAGCGGACCCAACAGATACGCAGTATTTT CASSQTALLADPTDTQYF
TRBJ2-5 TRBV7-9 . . TGTGCCACCGTCGAAGAGACCCAGTACTTC CATVEETQYF
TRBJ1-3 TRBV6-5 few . TGTGCCAGCAGTTCCATGGCCTTCTCTGGAAACACCATATATTTT CASSSMAFSGNTIYF
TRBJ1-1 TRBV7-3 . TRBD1 TGTGCCAGCAGCATGGGACAGGGTGTAACTGAAGCTTTCTTT CASSMGQGVTEAFF
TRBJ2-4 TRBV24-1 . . TGTGCCACGGGCTCGACGCTACTAGCCAAAAACATTCAGTACTTC CATGSTLLAKNIQYF
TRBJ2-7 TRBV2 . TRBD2 TGTGCCACGGGGGGAGGGCCCTATGAGCAGTACTTC CATGGGPYEQYF
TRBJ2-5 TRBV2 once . TGTGCCAGCAGCCCGGGGATTGTAGAGACCCAGTACTTC CASSPGIVETQYF
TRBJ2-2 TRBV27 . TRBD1 TGTGCCAGCCTGACAGGGCGAGGGACCGGGGAGCTGTTTTTT CASLTGRGTGELFF
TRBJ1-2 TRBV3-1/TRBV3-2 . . TGTGCCAGCAGCCAGCAAGGGGGGGGGAACTATGGCTACACCTTC CASSQQGGGNYGYTF
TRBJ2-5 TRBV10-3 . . TGTGCCATCGGGCGCCGAGGCAGGAGGGACGGGGAGACCCAGTACTTC CAIGRRGRRDGETQYF
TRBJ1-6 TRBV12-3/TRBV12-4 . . TGTGCCAGCAGTTTCTCCAGTTCACCCCTCCACTTT CASSFSSSPLHF
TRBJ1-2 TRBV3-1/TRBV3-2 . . TGTGCCAGCAGCCAAGATCGTTCCGGCAGGAACTATGGCTACACCTTC CASSQDRSGRNYGYTF
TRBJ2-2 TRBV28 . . TGTGCCAGCAGTCGGAACAGGGTTTCCGGGGAGCTGTTTTTT CASSRNRVSGELFF
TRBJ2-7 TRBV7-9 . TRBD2 TGTGCCAGCAGCTCCTCGACTAGCGGGAGGTGGTACGAGCAGTACTTC CASSSSTSGRWYEQYF
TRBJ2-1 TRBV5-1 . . TGCGCCAGCAGCTTGGGTCTGAATGAGCAGTTCTTC CASSLGLNEQFF
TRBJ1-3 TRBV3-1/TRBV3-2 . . TGTGCCAGCAGCCAAGATCTAGGGAGGCGAAACACCATATATTTT CASSQDLGRRNTIYF
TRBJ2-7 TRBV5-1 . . TGCGCCAGCAGCTTGGGCCCTCTCCAGGGGTCCCCCTACGAGCAGTACTTC CASSLGPLQGSPYEQYF
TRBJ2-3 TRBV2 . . TGTGCCAGCAGACCTCTAGGCTACACAGATACGCAGTATTTT CASRPLGYTDTQYF
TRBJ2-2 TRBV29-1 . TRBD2 TGCAGCGTTCTACTAGCGGGAGTGGGCACCGGGGAGCTGTTTTTT CSVLLAGVGTGELFF
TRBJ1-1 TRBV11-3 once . TGTGCCAGCAGTCCTCACTTATCTTTGAACACTGAAGCTTTCTTT CASSPHLSLNTEAFF
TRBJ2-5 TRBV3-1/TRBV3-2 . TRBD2 TGTGCCAGCAGCCTATTAACGGGACTAGCGGGAGAAAGTAGAGAGACCCAGTACTTC CASSLLTGLAGESRETQYF
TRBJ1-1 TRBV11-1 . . TGTGCCAGCAGCTTCCAGGGGAACACTGAAGCTTTCTTT CASSFQGNTEAFF
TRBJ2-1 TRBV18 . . TGTGCCAGCTCACAACCGACAGAAAGCTCCTACAATGAGCAGTTCTTC CASSQPTESSYNEQFF
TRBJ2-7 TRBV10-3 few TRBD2 TGTGCCACTAATGCAAGGACTAGCGGCGACGAGCAGTACTTC CATNARTSGDEQYF
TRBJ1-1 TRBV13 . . TGTGCCAGCAGCGGGGGACTAAGGCGGACTGAAGCTTTCTTT CASSGGLRRTEAFF
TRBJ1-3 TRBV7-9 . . TGTGCCAGCAGCGTTACTTTTTCTGGAAACACCATATATTTT CASSVTFSGNTIYF
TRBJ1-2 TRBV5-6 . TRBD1 TGTGCCAGCAGCCCTATGACAGGGAGGTATGGCTACACCTTC CASSPMTGRYGYTF
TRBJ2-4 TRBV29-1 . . TGCAGCGTTGAGGGCAACCTAGCCAAAAACATTCAGTACTTC CSVEGNLAKNIQYF